This TCR beta chain was identified during a study of preoperative IRX-2 immunotherapy in early breast cancer. Using immunoSEQ multiplex PCR, the repertoire was profiled, and TCRdb retains in-frame clones only, with some absent. The top ten hold roughly 1.9% of the sample, which has 90,000 to 100,000 clones, roughly 89% seen once. This CDR3 is 15 amino acids long. V gave up 8 bases and J gave up 4 bases, with 17 bases separating them. CDR1 and CDR2 from the germline V gene are MDHEN and SYDVKM. Treatment in this sample: preoperative locoregional IRX-2 cytokine immunotherapy. The specimen was tumor tissue, collected after IRX-2 immunotherapy. The chain couples TRBV28 to TRBJ2-2; possible D gene TRBD2, 6 bases. The clonotype originates from a human donor with breast cancer. The CDR3 protein is CASLGGGWTTGELFF. As DNA, the CDR3 is TGTGCCAGCCTGGGGGGAGGTTGGACCACCGGGGAGCTGTTTTTT.